The 3 T cell receptor beta chains below all came from one sample that was sequenced in a study of blood T cells in healthy people across ages. A J-beta primer mix and a sample-barcoded 5' primer were used in a second PCR of roughly 6 to 11 cycles. One entry per CDR3 protein results from TCRdb running MiXCR on the 5' RACE reads. The sample carries 780,000 or so distinct CDR3 sequences, roughly 25% recorded once. These sequences were also reported in another study, on T cells of mothers and their children.

Sequencing was performed on blood. These TCRs come from a boy aged 5-17 years in good health.

The rearrangement links TRBV28 to TRBJ1-4; 10 positions agree with TRBD1. CDR1 and CDR2 from the germline V gene are MDHEN and SYDVKM. V shed 3 bases and J 3 bases; nucleotides not matched to a gene: 7. The CDR3 length is 17 residues. The CDR3 loop is CASSFPGQGVPNEKLFF. The CDR3 coding sequence is TGTGCCAGCAGTTTTCCCGGACAGGGGGTGCCTAATGAAAAACTGTTTTTT.

The chain combines TRBV7-9 with TRBJ2-1; TRBD2 matches at 9 bases. V gave up 3 bases and J gave up 1 base; unmatched junction bases: 4. Germline-derived CDR1 and CDR2 are SEHNR and FQNEAQ (reference sequence). The CDR3 has 16 residues. The CDR3 is CASSFALAGSYNEQFF. The CDR3 DNA follows: TGTGCCAGCAGCTTTGCACTAGCGGGTTCCTACAATGAGCAGTTCTTC.

The genes are TRBV3-1 and TRBJ1-2; the D is unclear. The ends were cut back, 1 base at V and 4 bases at J, with 10 bases in the middle. The germline CDR1 and CDR2 sequences are LGHDT and YNNKEL (reference sequence). This CDR3 contains 14 residues. DNA of the CDR3: TGTGCCAGCAGCCAAGCGTACGGTACCTATGGCTACACCTTC. This codes for CASSQAYGTYGYTF.